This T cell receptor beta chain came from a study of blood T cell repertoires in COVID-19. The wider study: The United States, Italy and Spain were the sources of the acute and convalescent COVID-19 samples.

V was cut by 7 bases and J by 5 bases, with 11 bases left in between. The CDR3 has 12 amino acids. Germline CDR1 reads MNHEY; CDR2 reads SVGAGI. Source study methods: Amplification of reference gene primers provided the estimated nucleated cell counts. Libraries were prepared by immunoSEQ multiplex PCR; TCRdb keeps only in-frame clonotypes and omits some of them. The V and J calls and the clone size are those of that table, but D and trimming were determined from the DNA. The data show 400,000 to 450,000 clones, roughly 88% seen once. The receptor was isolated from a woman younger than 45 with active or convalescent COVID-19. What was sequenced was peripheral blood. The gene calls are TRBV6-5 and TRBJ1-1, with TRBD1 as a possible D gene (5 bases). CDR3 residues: CASTQVGTEAFF. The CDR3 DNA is TGTGCCAGCACACAGGTGGGGACTGAAGCTTTCTTT.